The 21 T cell receptor beta chains reported below all come from one sample, sequenced in a study of naive and memory T cell subsets. Study-wide findings and caveats: Especially in CD8 cells, naive repertoires contained a few larger clonotypes, possibly CD45RA-re-expressing memory cells.

These receptors have no identified antigens. Two oligonucleotides, mixed equimolar, formed the beta constant-region primer covering TRBC1 and TRBC2. Four rounds of PCR amplified the ligated cDNA using nested alpha and beta constant-region primers plus SP2. One entry per CDR3 protein, called by TCRdb with MiXCR from the UMI-ligation and nested PCR reads. Of 99,000 or so distinct CDR3 sequences detected, 13% to 15% appear once; the ten largest clones hold approximately 2.8%. The sequenced sample consisted of naive CD8+ T cells from blood. The receptors derive from a human donor in good health.

In this sample, this clonotype turned up many times. This chain joins TRBV28 and TRBJ2-5; D gene unclear. This CDR3 is built from 16 residues. Trimming removed 5 bases at V and 2 bases at J, with 18 bases between. Looked up from germline, CDR1 is MDHEN and CDR2 is SYDVKM. This CDR3 reads CASSTHILQEQETQYF. The CDR3 nucleotides read TGTGCCAGCAGTACCCATATACTTCAGGAACAAGAGACCCAGTACTTC.

This clonotype appeared a few times. The chain couples TRBV4-3 to TRBJ1-5; no clear D gene. V was clipped by 0 bases and J by 0 bases, with 6 bases between them. From germline, CDR1 is LGHNA and CDR2 YSLEER. The CDR3 sequence is 15 residues long. CDR3 nucleotides: TGCGCCAGCAGCCAAGAGGATAATAGCAATCAGCCCCAGCATTTT. It codes for CASSQEDNSNQPQHF.

This clonotype was found a few times. The chain employs TRBV7-6 and TRBJ2-1; D gene uncertain. The CDR3 totals 13 residues. The germline CDR1 and CDR2 sequences are SGHVS and FNYEAQ. V was clipped by 2 bases and J by 11 bases, with 13 bases between them. As DNA, the CDR3 is TGTGCCAGCAGCTTACAAGTGTTTGGGAAGCAGTTCTTC. Translation: CASSLQVFGKQFF.

A single count supports this clonotype. This chain connects TRBV10-3 to TRBJ2-7; D is ambiguous. Germline loops: CDR1 ENHRY, CDR2 SYGVKD. V lost 2 bases and J lost 0, with 11 bases in between. The CDR3 runs 15 residues. CDR3 amino acids: CAISETDSSSYEQYF. The DNA for the CDR3 is TGTGCCATCAGTGAGACAGATTCTAGCTCCTACGAGCAGTACTTC.

This clonotype was seen many times. The gene calls are TRBV19 and TRBJ1-5; D call uncertain. Trimming stripped 3 bases from V and 5 bases from J, with 11 bases between. CDR3 length: 14 residues. Germline CDR1 is LNHDA and CDR2 is SQIVND (reference sequence). The CDR3 bases are TGTGCCAGTAGTATCGGTTTTCGGTATCAGCCCCAGCATTTT. Translating gives CASSIGFRYQPQHF.

This clonotype was counted a few times. V and J are TRBV12-3 or TRBV12-4 and TRBJ2-1; 11 nucleotides line up with TRBD1. The length of the CDR3 is 14 residues. J gave up 8 bases and V 7 bases, and 7 bases lay outside the gene matches. The CDR3 loop is CASTGQGALYEQFF. For the CDR3, the DNA is TGTGCCAGCACCGGACAGGGGGCATTATATGAGCAGTTCTTC.

This clonotype was seen a handful of times. The rearrangement links TRBV12-3 or TRBV12-4 to TRBJ1-1, with D unresolved. Between the trimmed V and J ends, which lost 7 bases and 8 bases, there was a span of 11 bases. This CDR3 region has 11 residues. CDR3 nucleotide sequence: TGTGCCAGCAAGGTTGGGCAGGAAGCTTTCTTT. It encodes CASKVGQEAFF.

There are many counts of this clonotype. The rearrangement joins TRBV20-1 to TRBJ1-2; D is unclear. The CDR3 has 15 residues. V lost 0 bases and J 4 bases, leaving 15 bases between the germline ends. Germline V gene data show CDR1 as DFQATT and CDR2 as SNEGSKA (reference sequence). CDR3 DNA: TGCAGTGCTAGAGATCATCAGTTCGGATTCTATGGCTACACCTTC. Protein sequence: CSARDHQFGFYGYTF.

The rearrangement links TRBV12-3 or TRBV12-4 to TRBJ1-2; tentatively, D is TRBD1 (5 bases). The CDR3 contains 14 residues. The V end was cut by 3 bases, the J end by 8 bases, with 16 bases between. Written as DNA, the CDR3 is TGTGCCAGCAGTTTCGCGGGTGGGGGACTCGGCTACACCTTC. Amino acid sequence: CASSFAGGGLGYTF.

The chain combines TRBV4-3 with TRBJ1-2, with 11 bases aligning to TRBD1. In germline, CDR1 is LGHNA, CDR2 YSLEER. V was pared by 4 bases and J by 6 bases, with 7 bases of the junction left unmatched. This CDR3 has 15 residues. CDR3 bases: TGCGCCAGCAGCCGCACGCAGGGACAGGGGGATGGCTACACCTTC. Residues: CASSRTQGQGDGYTF.

This sequence joins TRBV12-3 or TRBV12-4 and TRBJ1-2, with D uncertain. The CDR3 runs to 12 residues. V lost 4 bases to trimming and J lost 4 bases, with 7 bases between them. The CDR3 nucleotides read TGTGCCAGCAGTTGGACTTTCTATGGCTACACCTTC. Translating it yields CASSWTFYGYTF.

The V call is TRBV7-6, the J call TRBJ2-1, with a tentative D call TRBD1 (5 bases). The CDR3 consists of 15 residues. Trimming removed 4 bases at V and 2 bases at J, with 12 bases between. Germline V CDR1 and CDR2: SGHVS, FNYEAQ. CDR3 in amino acids: CASSSDSSTYNEQFF. DNA of the CDR3: TGTGCCAGCAGCTCCGACAGTTCCACCTACAATGAGCAGTTCTTC.

This clonotype has more than one count but fewer than ten. This rearrangement joins TRBV19 to TRBJ2-1; D might be TRBD1 or TRBD2, each matching 5 bases. Germline V gene data show CDR1 as LNHDA and CDR2 as SQIVND (reference sequence). CDR3 length: 14 residues. V was pared by 5 bases and J by 6 bases, with 14 bases between. The CDR3 loop reads CASSEGPGGNEQFF. CDR3 bases: TGTGCCAGTAGTGAGGGCCCTGGGGGCAATGAGCAGTTCTTC.

V and J are TRBV12-3 or TRBV12-4 and TRBJ1-1, with TRBD1 matching 8 bases. The CDR3 has 15 amino acids. V lost 6 bases and J lost 4; bases outside the gene matches: 10. The chain's CDR3 is CASSARDRGGTEAFF. The CDR3 coding sequence is TGTGCCAGCAGCGCTCGCGACAGGGGTGGCACTGAAGCTTTCTTT.

This clonotype was seen only a few times. The genes are TRBV6-5 and TRBJ1-5; 8 nucleotides match TRBD1. Looked up from germline, CDR1 is MNHEY and CDR2 is SVGAGI. Unmatched junction bases numbered 6, after V lost 5 bases and J lost 3 bases. The CDR3 loop spans 15 amino acids. For the CDR3, the DNA is TGTGCCAGCAGTGCAGGGGGCGCCTACAATCAGCCCCAGCATTTT. Translation gives CASSAGGAYNQPQHF.

In this sample, this clonotype turned up many times. The V and J genes are TRBV11-2 and TRBJ2-5; TRBD1 matches 11 bases. This CDR3 has 14 amino acids. Germline V CDR1 and CDR2: SGHAT, FQNNGV. The ends lost 3 bases at V and 7 bases at J; junction bases unmatched: 4. Here the CDR3 DNA reads TGTGCCAGCAGCTTCGGACAGGGGGCGGGGACCCAGTACTTC. Its translation is CASSFGQGAGTQYF.

This clonotype has just a few counts. The rearrangement joins TRBV11-3 to TRBJ2-1; D possibly matches TRBD1 or TRBD2 (5 bases each). Germline CDR1 is SGHNT and CDR2 is YENEEA. Trimming left V 4 bases short and J 7 bases short, with 14 bases between. The CDR3 contains 14 residues. CDR3 nucleotides: TGTGCCAGCAGCTCTCACAGAGGGGATAATGAGCAGTTCTTC. Translation: CASSSHRGDNEQFF.

V is TRBV27 and J is TRBJ1-1; D call uncertain. CDR1 is MNHEY and CDR2 is SMNVEV in the germline V gene (reference sequence). Trimming removed 5 bases from V and 3 bases from J, with 19 bases in between. The CDR3 contains 16 residues. CDR3 protein: CASSPSPIHGYTEAFF. The CDR3 DNA reads as TGTGCCAGCAGTCCCTCCCCGATCCATGGCTACACTGAAGCTTTCTTT.

The genes are TRBV20-1 and TRBJ2-2, with D uncertain. The CDR3 has 16 residues. V lost 0 bases and J lost 6, with 17 bases in between. CDR1 is DFQATT and CDR2 is SNEGSKA in the germline V gene (reference sequence). CDR3 in amino acids: CSARDPGYPGSGELFF. CDR3 nucleotide sequence: TGCAGTGCTAGAGACCCCGGCTATCCCGGATCCGGGGAGCTGTTTTTT.

This clonotype was seen a few times. The V call is TRBV20-1, the J call TRBJ1-1; weak D call: TRBD1 (6 bases). CDR1 and CDR2 (germline): DFQATT, SNEGSKA (reference sequence). The germline V and J ends were trimmed by 2 bases and 0 bases, with 13 bases remaining between them. The CDR3 length is 15 residues. DNA of the CDR3: TGCAGTGCTAGATCCTTCGGACAGTTGAACACTGAAGCTTTCTTT. Its protein is CSARSFGQLNTEAFF.

This clonotype was picked up a small number of times. The J gene is TRBJ2-1, the V gene TRBV28, with a weak D call TRBD2 (6 bases). Germline V gives CDR1 MDHEN, CDR2 SYDVKM. V was cut by 7 bases and J by 4 bases, with 14 bases left in between. The CDR3 runs 14 residues. The CDR3 DNA follows: TGTGCCAGCACCAAAAAAGGGACTTACAATGAGCAGTTCTTC. Protein sequence: CASTKKGTYNEQFF.